The source of this T cell receptor beta chain is a study of blood T cell repertoires in COVID-19. Turning to the study itself: Italy, Spain and the United States were the sources of the convalescent and acute COVID-19 samples. From T cells, B-cell-depleted T cells, or PBMCs came the material, which was cDNA or gDNA.

Germline assignment: CDR1 SGDLS and CDR2 YYNGEE. The CDR3 is 16 amino acids. The V and J ends lost 0 bases and 6 bases, in that order; junction bases with no gene match: 9. TCRdb's copy holds only in-frame clones and misses some; the assay was immunoSEQ multiplex PCR. The sample gives 150,000 to 250,000 clones, 87% of which show up once; around 2% is in the top ten. Participants were aged about 18 to 90 years, lived in around 22 US areas, and enrolled virtually. Donors in Cohort 3 who had recovered were those with two negative PCRs, healthcare professional clearance, or resolution of their symptoms. Material: PBMCs or T cells enriched from blood (not recorded which). This receptor was identified in a woman between 25 and 40 years old who had recovered from COVID-19. This chain uses TRBV9 with TRBJ2-1, with 7 bases matching TRBD2. Here the CDR3 reads CASSVDSAGRSNEQFF. CDR3 bases: TGTGCCAGCAGCGTAGACTCAGCGGGACGAAGCAATGAGCAGTTCTTC.